This T cell receptor (beta chain) originates from a study of blood T cell repertoires in COVID-19. Study information: Specimens from acute and convalescent COVID-19 originated in the United States, Italy and Spain. Sources were T cells, B-cell-depleted T cells, or PBMCs; the material itself was cDNA or gDNA.

As processed by the authors: Amplified reference gene primers provided the basis for estimating nucleated cell counts. Sequencing was performed with immunoSEQ multiplex PCR; in TCRdb, only in-frame clones are kept and a portion is missing. The DNA was the basis for D and trimming; V, J and clone size are from that table. The sample has about 150,000 clones; about 90% are singletons. Trimming removed 10 bases from V and 5 bases from J; junction bases left unmatched: 17. Germline V lookup: CDR1 ENHRY, CDR2 SYGVKD. CDR3 length equals 16 residues. The sample comprised peripheral blood. The TCR originated in a man aged 50 or older with acute or convalescent COVID-19. The rearrangement links TRBV10-3 to TRBJ1-2; 9 bases fit TRBD1. The CDR3 bases are TGTGCCACCCAACCTTCGACAGGGGGTGGGAGGTATGGCTACACCTTC. Its protein is CATQPSTGGGRYGYTF.